Listed below are T cell receptor beta chains from one sample, sequenced in a study of beta chain features in type 1 diabetes. The assay was immunoSEQ multiplex PCR, and TCRdb's table has in-frame clones only and misses some. The data hold some 240,000 clones, with roughly a tenth observed a single time. Sequencing used central memory CD4+ T cells from blood. The origin of the receptors is a man aged 18-30 years in good health. The CDR3 runs from the conserved cysteine through the conserved F or W. Fields, in order: CDR3 length, V gene, CDR3 protein.

length: 11
V: TRBV7-2
CDR3: CASSLLETQYF

length: 14
V: TRBV5-6
CDR3: CASSRQGGTDTQYF

length: 15
V: TRBV7-3
CDR3: CASSPGQGGTDTQYF

length: 13
V: TRBV7-9
CDR3: CASSQPAQNIQYF

length: 16
V: TRBV7-2
CDR3: CASSPPAGGRYNEQFF

length: 15
V: TRBV4-1
CDR3: CASSQETGRPYEQYF

length: 15
V: TRBV10-3
CDR3: CAISETSGRKDEQFF

length: 15
V: TRBV7-2
CDR3: CASSFDRGRYNEQFF

length: 16
V: TRBV29-1
CDR3: CSVTLATSGSYNEQFF

length: 15
V: TRBV4-2
CDR3: CASSQLQGGNEKLFF

length: 12
V: TRBV6-6
CDR3: CASSYLRNEQYF

length: 14
V: TRBV29-1
CDR3: CSVVRAGGTDTQYF

length: 14
V: TRBV6-6
CDR3: CASSYSAGDHEQYF

length: 14
V: TRBV7-8
CDR3: CASSARLAYNEQFF

length: 15
V: TRBV6-5
CDR3: CASSRWTDSQETQYF

length: 13
V: TRBV29-1
CDR3: CSAKTGGGTEAFF

length: 13
V: TRBV5-1
CDR3: CASSLKPVETQYF

length: 14
V: TRBV12-5
CDR3: CASGSGRSSYEQYF

length: 15
V: TRBV7-9
CDR3: CASSTSGSGTQTQYF

length: 12
V: TRBV2
CDR3: CASRSTALGYTF

length: 12
V: TRBV2
CDR3: CASSPGPGTQYF

length: 13
V: TRBV2
CDR3: CASSGRVGQPQHF

length: 16
V: TRBV6-5
CDR3: CASSYTGSGRGHEQYF

length: 14
V: TRBV5-1
CDR3: CASSAGQGAGEQYF

length: 15
V: TRBV9
CDR3: CASSVGATEGETQYF

length: 13
V: TRBV6-5
CDR3: CASTWAPEDTQYF

length: 17
V: TRBV7-2
CDR3: CASSPMLAGGPGETQYF

length: 13
V: TRBV28
CDR3: CASSLGQVNGYTF

length: 15
V: TRBV5-1
CDR3: CASSLMGDWQETQYF

length: 14
V: TRBV7-2
CDR3: CASSADTFTDTQYF

length: 16
V: TRBV19
CDR3: CASSPLGTSGTNEQFF

length: 16
V: TRBV9
CDR3: CASSVATSGIPDTQYF

length: 13
V: TRBV30
CDR3: CAWSLGGNTEAFF

length: 14
V: TRBV30
CDR3: CAWKPPGDRNIQYF

length: 15
V: TRBV11-2
CDR3: CASSYDSSTNEKLFF

length: 14
V: TRBV28
CDR3: CAAAGAGGKETQYF

length: 15
V: TRBV29-1
CDR3: CSVEDPGDRGLEQYF

length: 13
V: TRBV7-2
CDR3: CAETGGTTYGYTF

length: 14
V: TRBV7-2
CDR3: CASSPRQGRNTIYF

length: 15
V: TRBV7-3
CDR3: CASSLITGGSYEQYF